This T cell receptor (beta chain) was retrieved from a study of blood T cells in healthy people across ages. Study outcomes and limitations: The authors considered diversity estimates from one million T cells to be underestimates.

The trim removed 4 bases at V and 4 bases at J, leaving 11 bases unmatched. The CDR3 extends over 16 amino acids. CDR1 is LGHNA and CDR2 is YSLEER in the germline V gene. PBMCs, at least 6.5 million per sample, were isolated. Comments on this clonotype: What it binds is unknown.

Through a sample-barcoded 5' primer and a J-beta primer mix, a second PCR was run for about 6 to 11 cycles. All samples yielded 2.5 million or more CDR3-containing paired-end reads. Via MiXCR, TCRdb re-called the 5' RACE reads, giving one row per CDR3 protein. The table has around 1,000,000 distinct CDR3 sequences, more than 30% seen once. The chain employs TRBV4-3 and TRBJ2-5; 8 bases are a match to TRBD1. Sequenced: blood. This clonotype was obtained from a man aged 18 to 30 in good health. Here the CDR3 DNA reads TGCGCCAGCAGCCCCGGAAGACAGGGGATGGGAGAGACCCAGTACTTC. Translated: CASSPGRQGMGETQYF.